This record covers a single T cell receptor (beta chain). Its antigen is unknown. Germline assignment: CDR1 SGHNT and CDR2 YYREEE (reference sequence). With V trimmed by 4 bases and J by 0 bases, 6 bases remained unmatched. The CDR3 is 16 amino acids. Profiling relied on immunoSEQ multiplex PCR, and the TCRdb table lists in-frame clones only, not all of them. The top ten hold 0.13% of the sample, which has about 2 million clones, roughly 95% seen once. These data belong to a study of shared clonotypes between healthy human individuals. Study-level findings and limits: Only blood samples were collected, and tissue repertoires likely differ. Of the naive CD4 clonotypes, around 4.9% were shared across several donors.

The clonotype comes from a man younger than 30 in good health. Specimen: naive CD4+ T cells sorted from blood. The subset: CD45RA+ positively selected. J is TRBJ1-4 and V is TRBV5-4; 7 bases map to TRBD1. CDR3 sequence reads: CASSQDRFATNEKLFF. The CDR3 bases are TGTGCCAGCAGCCAGGACAGGTTTGCAACTAATGAAAAACTGTTTTTT.